The source of this T cell receptor (beta chain) is a study of blood T cell repertoires in COVID-19. Study-wide background: The United States, Italy and Spain provided the acute and convalescent COVID-19 samples.

This CDR3 contains 17 residues. With 4 bases clipped from V and 2 bases from J, the junction kept 9 bases outside the gene matches. Germline loops: CDR1 SGDLS, CDR2 YYNGEE. Study processing details: Amplifying reference gene primers gave estimates of nucleated cell counts. Using immunoSEQ multiplex PCR, the repertoire was profiled, and TCRdb retains in-frame clones only, with some absent. That table furnishes V, J and clone size, whereas the DNA furnished D and trimming. The sample includes 110,000 to 150,000 clones, roughly 83% seen only once; the top ten take roughly 9.2%. Assignment of participants to cohorts was predicated upon participant-reported clinical history. Donors in Cohort 3 who had recovered were those with two negative PCRs, healthcare professional clearance, or resolution of their symptoms. The count of this clone is one.

This clonotype was obtained from a man aged 45-65 years who had recovered from COVID-19. This rearrangement joins TRBV9 to TRBJ2-7; 13 nucleotides match TRBD2. Sequencing used PBMCs or T cells enriched from blood (not recorded which). Here the CDR3 reads CASSPPRTSGGAYEQYF. As DNA, the CDR3 is TGTGCCAGCAGCCCTCCCAGGACTAGCGGGGGAGCCTACGAGCAGTACTTC.